A selection of T cell receptor beta chains follows, all from one sample in a study of low-dose radiotherapy and immunotherapy resistance in tumors. TCRdb reprocessed the reads via MiXCR and lists one record per CDR3 protein. This sample has approximately 45,000 distinct CDR3 sequences; about 25% occur once, and the top ten carry roughly 9.1%. Source: PBMCs, taken after low-dose radiotherapy plus immunotherapy. All receptors come from a male donor with prostate cancer. Both conserved end residues are part of each CDR3. D genes are given only for firm matches. Size values are once, few and many counts, or a class for expanded clones, and some rows have none.

clone_size	d_call	v_call	j_call	cdr3_aa	cdr3_nt
.	TRBD2	TRBV28	TRBJ2-2	CASSLGLAGGELFF	TGTGCCAGCAGTTTAGGGCTAGCGGGCGGGGAGCTGTTTTTT
many	TRBD2	TRBV5-1	TRBJ2-1	CASSPRTSGLSSYNEQFF	TGCGCCAGCAGCCCAAGGACTAGCGGGTTGAGCTCCTACAATGAGCAGTTCTTC
.	.	TRBV7-8	TRBJ1-5	CASSQVSLWGNQPKHF	TGTGCCAGCAGCCAGGTATCTTTGTGGGGCAATCAGCCCAAGCATTTT
.	TRBD1	TRBV7-9	TRBJ2-7	CASSTRTGGLSEQYF	TGTGCCAGCAGCACCCGGACAGGGGGTTTGTCCGAGCAGTACTTC
few	.	TRBV18	TRBJ1-1	CASSPIARVGGTEAFF	TGTGCCAGCTCACCCATAGCCAGGGTGGGTGGCACTGAAGCTTTCTTT
many	TRBD1	TRBV29-1	TRBJ1-2	CSVDRTGTYGYTF	TGCAGCGTTGACCGGACAGGAACATATGGCTACACCTTC
once	TRBD2	TRBV14	TRBJ2-1	CASSRTVPGVWASGRNYNEQFF	TGTGCCAGCAGCCGAACAGTCCCTGGAGTCTGGGCTAGCGGGAGGAACTACAATGAGCAGTTCTTC
few	.	TRBV28	TRBJ2-7	CASSLGTGSHEQYF	TGTGCCAGCAGTTTAGGCACAGGGTCCCACGAGCAGTACTTC
many	.	TRBV14	TRBJ1-1	CASSQDRRPRLTEAFF	TGTGCCAGCAGCCAAGATCGGCGACCGAGGCTCACTGAAGCTTTCTTT
many	.	TRBV28	TRBJ2-2	CASSLSARLNTGELFF	TGTGCCAGCAGTCTGTCCGCAAGGCTGAACACCGGGGAGCTGTTTTTT
.	TRBD2	TRBV3-1	TRBJ2-1	CASSQEIAGEGNEQFF	TGTGCCAGCAGCCAAGAGATAGCGGGAGAGGGTAATGAGCAGTTCTTC
.	.	TRBV2	TRBJ2-2	CASSGDFANTGELFF	TGTGCCAGCAGCGGGGACTTCGCGAACACCGGGGAGCTGTTTTTT
many	TRBD2	TRBV11-2	TRBJ2-5	CASSLVSGGPGETQYF	TGTGCCAGCAGCTTAGTGAGCGGGGGGCCGGGAGAGACCCAGTACTTC
many	TRBD2	TRBV20-1	TRBJ2-7	CSAREGGRYEQYF	TGCAGTGCTAGAGAGGGAGGGAGGTACGAGCAGTACTTC
many	TRBD2	TRBV24-1	TRBJ2-1	CATRGLAGEDEQFF	TGTGCCACCCGGGGACTAGCGGGAGAGGATGAGCAGTTCTTC
few	.	TRBV30	TRBJ1-3	CAWSVGQGGGNTIYF	TGTGCCTGGAGTGTAGGGCAGGGCGGTGGAAACACCATATATTTT
many	.	TRBV19	TRBJ1-5	CASTAGEDWQPQHF	TGTGCCAGTACCGCAGGGGAGGATTGGCAGCCCCAGCATTTT
many	.	TRBV7-3	TRBJ2-1	CASSRTANNEQFF	TGTGCCAGCTCCAGAACAGCAAACAATGAGCAGTTCTTC
many	TRBD2	TRBV7-9	TRBJ2-5	CASSSPRGGRNQETQYF	TGTGCCAGCAGCTCCCCCAGAGGCGGGAGGAACCAAGAGACCCAGTACTTC
many	.	TRBV12-3/TRBV12-4	TRBJ2-5	CASSLRGSQETQYF	TGTGCCAGCAGTTTGAGGGGAAGCCAAGAGACCCAGTACTTC
many	TRBD1	TRBV5-1	TRBJ2-1	CASQGQGSRNEQFF	TGCGCCAGCCAAGGACAGGGGTCTCGCAATGAGCAGTTCTTC
.	.	TRBV11-2	TRBJ2-3	CASSFGVGPEASTDTQYF	TGTGCCAGCAGCTTTGGTGTTGGGCCGGAGGCTAGCACAGATACGCAGTATTTT
many	TRBD1	TRBV7-9	TRBJ2-7	CASCPGTGNYEQYF	TGTGCCAGCTGCCCGGGGACAGGGAATTACGAGCAGTACTTC
few	.	TRBV4-2	TRBJ2-2	CASSQGVGSTGELLFF	TGTGCCAGCAGCCAAGGGGTCGGAAGCACCGGGGAGCTGTTGTTTTTT
medium-sized	TRBD2	TRBV6-5	TRBJ2-5	CASSYGAASGSIQETQYF	TGTGCCAGCAGTTACGGGGCGGCTAGCGGGAGCATTCAAGAGACCCAGTACTTC
many	.	TRBV12-5	TRBJ2-6	CASGLVLAGSGANVLTF	TGTGCTAGTGGTTTGGTACTTGCCGGCTCTGGGGCCAACGTCCTGACTTTC
many	.	TRBV3-1	TRBJ2-7	CASSQRSGGHEQYF	TGTGCCAGCAGCCAGAGGTCTGGGGGCCACGAGCAGTACTTC
many	TRBD1	TRBV14	TRBJ2-7	CASSQLGTGSEQYF	TGTGCCAGCAGCCAATTGGGGACAGGGTCCGAGCAGTACTTC
few	TRBD2	TRBV14	TRBJ2-1	CASSQAGGSSYNEQFF	TGTGCCAGCAGCCAGGCGGGAGGGAGCTCCTACAATGAGCAGTTCTTC
many	.	TRBV28	TRBJ2-1	CASSSRTLTQFF	TGTGCCAGCAGTTCCCGGACTCTCACCCAGTTCTTC
.	TRBD1	TRBV28	TRBJ2-7	CASSFGTGYPLYEQYF	TGTGCCAGCAGTTTTGGGACAGGGTATCCCCTCTACGAGCAGTACTTC
many	TRBD2	TRBV20-1	TRBJ2-4	CSAQREAGALGYF	TGCAGTGCTCAGAGGGAGGCGGGAGCCCTAGGGTACTTC
many	TRBD2	TRBV6-2/TRBV6-3	TRBJ2-1	CASSFLAGGPDNEQFF	TGTGCCAGCAGTTTTTTAGCGGGAGGGCCCGACAATGAGCAGTTCTTC
few	.	TRBV30	TRBJ2-6	CAWSPLGANVLTF	TGTGCCTGGTCCCCCCTTGGGGCCAACGTCCTGACTTTC
.	TRBD1	TRBV5-4	TRBJ2-3	CASSLVPGTGVADTQYF	TGTGCCAGCAGCTTGGTCCCTGGGACAGGGGTAGCAGATACGCAGTATTTT
many	.	TRBV7-9	TRBJ2-5	CASSPEGGRGETQYF	TGTGCCAGCAGCCCGGAAGGGGGCCGGGGGGAGACCCAGTACTTC
many	.	TRBV3-1	TRBJ1-1	CASSQGRQNTEAFF	TGTGCCAGCAGCCAAGGGAGGCAGAACACTGAAGCTTTCTTT
.	TRBD1	TRBV28	TRBJ1-2	CASSLGLAGQGFGYTF	TGTGCCAGCAGTCTTGGACTAGCGGGACAGGGTTTCGGCTACACCTTC
many	.	TRBV28	TRBJ1-1	CASSFSQAAEAFF	TGTGCCAGCAGTTTCTCCCAGGCCGCCGAAGCTTTCTTT
many	TRBD1	TRBV19	TRBJ1-1	CASRRTGNTEAFF	TGTGCCAGTAGGAGGACAGGGAACACTGAAGCTTTCTTT
many	.	TRBV28	TRBJ2-5	CASSFLGGRRVETQYF	TGTGCCAGCAGTTTTTTGGGCGGCCGCCGGGTGGAGACCCAGTACTTC
many	.	TRBV28	TRBJ2-4	CASSQGGAKNIQYF	TGTGCCAGCAGTCAAGGGGGGGCCAAAAACATTCAGTACTTC
.	.	TRBV29-1	TRBJ1-1	CSVGRDNTEAFF	TGCAGCGTTGGGAGGGATAACACTGAAGCTTTCTTT
once	TRBD2	TRBV20-1	TRBJ2-7	CSARPVAGSPYEQYF	TGCAGTGCTAGACCGGTAGCGGGGTCTCCCTACGAGCAGTACTTC
.	TRBD2	TRBV6-1	TRBJ2-3	CASSEDSGRAGSTDTQYF	TGTGCCAGCAGTGAGGATAGCGGGAGGGCCGGGAGCACAGATACGCAGTATTTT
.	.	TRBV24-1	TRBJ2-2	CATSDLRDTSTGELFF	TGTGCCACCAGTGATTTGCGAGACACGAGCACCGGGGAGCTGTTTTTT
many	.	TRBV24-1	TRBJ2-2	CATSHLRVGTGELFF	TGTGCCACCAGCCACCTAAGAGTGGGCACCGGGGAGCTGTTTTTT
many	.	TRBV30	TRBJ1-4	CACIQDTKLFF	TGTGCCTGTATCCAGGATACAAAACTGTTTTTT